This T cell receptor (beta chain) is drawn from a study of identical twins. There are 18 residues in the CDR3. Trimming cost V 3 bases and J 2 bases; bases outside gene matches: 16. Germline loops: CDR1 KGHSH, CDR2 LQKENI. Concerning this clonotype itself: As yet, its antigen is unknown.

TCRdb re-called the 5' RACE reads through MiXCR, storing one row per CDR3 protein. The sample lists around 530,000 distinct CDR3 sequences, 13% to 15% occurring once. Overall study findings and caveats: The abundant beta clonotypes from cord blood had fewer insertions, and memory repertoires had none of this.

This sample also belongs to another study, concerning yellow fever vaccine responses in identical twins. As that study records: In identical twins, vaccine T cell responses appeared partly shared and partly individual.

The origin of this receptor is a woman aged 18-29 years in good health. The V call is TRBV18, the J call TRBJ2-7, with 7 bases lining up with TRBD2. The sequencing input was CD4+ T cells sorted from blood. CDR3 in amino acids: CASSPPGPRQRGPYEQYV. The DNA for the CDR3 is TGTGCCAGCTCACCCCCGGGGCCTAGGCAGCGGGGACCCTACGAGCAGTACGTC.